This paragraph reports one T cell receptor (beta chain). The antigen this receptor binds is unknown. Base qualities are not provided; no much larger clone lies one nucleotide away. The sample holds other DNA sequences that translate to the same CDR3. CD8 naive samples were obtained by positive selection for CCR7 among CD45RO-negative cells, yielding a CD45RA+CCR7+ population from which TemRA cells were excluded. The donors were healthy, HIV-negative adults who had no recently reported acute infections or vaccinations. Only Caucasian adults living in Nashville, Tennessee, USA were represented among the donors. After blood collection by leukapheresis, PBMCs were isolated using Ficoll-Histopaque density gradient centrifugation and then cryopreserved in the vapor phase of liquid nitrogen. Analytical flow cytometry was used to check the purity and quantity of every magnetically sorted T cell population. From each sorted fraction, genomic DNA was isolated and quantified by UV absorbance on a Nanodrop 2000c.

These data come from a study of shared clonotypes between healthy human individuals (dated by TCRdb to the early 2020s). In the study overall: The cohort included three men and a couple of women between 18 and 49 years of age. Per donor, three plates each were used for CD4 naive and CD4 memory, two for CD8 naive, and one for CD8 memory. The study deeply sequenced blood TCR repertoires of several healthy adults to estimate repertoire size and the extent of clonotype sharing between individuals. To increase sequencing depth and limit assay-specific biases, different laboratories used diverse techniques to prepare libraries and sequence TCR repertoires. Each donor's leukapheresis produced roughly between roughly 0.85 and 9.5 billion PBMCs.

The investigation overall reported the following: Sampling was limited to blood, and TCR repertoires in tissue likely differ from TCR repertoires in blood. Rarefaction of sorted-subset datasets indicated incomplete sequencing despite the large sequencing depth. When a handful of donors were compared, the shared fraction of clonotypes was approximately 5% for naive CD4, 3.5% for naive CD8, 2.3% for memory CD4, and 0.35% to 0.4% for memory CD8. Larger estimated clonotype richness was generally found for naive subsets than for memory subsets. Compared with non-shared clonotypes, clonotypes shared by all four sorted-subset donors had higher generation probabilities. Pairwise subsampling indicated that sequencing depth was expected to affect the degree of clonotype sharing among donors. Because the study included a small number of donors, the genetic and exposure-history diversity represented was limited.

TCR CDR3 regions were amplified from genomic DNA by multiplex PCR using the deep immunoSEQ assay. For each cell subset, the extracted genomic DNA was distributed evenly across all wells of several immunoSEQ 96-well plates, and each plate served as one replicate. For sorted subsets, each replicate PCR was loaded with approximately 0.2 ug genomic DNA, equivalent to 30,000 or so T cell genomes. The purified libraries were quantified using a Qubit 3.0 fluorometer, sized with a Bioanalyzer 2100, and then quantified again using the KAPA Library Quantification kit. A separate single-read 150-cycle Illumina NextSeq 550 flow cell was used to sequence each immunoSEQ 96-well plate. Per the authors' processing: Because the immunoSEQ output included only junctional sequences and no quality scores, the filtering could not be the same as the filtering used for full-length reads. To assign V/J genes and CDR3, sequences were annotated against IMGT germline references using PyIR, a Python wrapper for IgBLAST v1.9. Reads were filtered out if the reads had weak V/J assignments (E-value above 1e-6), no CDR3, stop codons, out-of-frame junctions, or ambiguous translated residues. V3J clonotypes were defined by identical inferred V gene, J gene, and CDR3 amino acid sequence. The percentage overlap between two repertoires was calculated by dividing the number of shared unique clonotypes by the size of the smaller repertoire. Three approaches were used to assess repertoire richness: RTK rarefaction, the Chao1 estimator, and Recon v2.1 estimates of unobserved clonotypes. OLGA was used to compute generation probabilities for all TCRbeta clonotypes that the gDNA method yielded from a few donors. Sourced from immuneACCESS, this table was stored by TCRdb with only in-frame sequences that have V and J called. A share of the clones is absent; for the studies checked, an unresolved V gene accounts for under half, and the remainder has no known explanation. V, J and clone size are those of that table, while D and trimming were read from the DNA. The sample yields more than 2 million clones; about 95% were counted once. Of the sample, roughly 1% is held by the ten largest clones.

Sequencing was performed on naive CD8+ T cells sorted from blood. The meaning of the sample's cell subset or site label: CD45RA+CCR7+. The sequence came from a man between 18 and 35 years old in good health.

In nucleotide form, the sequence is TGTGCCAGCAGTTTGGGACACTCCTCCTACGAGCAGTACTTC. This translates into CASSLGHSSYEQYF. The rearrangement joined TRBV27 to TRBJ2-7; perhaps TRBD1 is the D gene, with 6 bases matching. At the junction V is shortened by 3 bases and J by 0 bases, with 9 bases in between. The germline V gene (reference sequence) sets CDR1 to MNHEY and CDR2 to SMNVEV. The CDR3, cysteine through phenylalanine, is 14 amino acids long. The retained sequence is limited to the CDR3, 42 bases, with the frame set at the first base.